This entry concerns a single T cell receptor (beta chain). There is no known antigen for this receptor. The cohort was made up of about 670 healthy bone marrow donors. At the time of sampling, every cohort member was nominally healthy, though immune exposures that went unrecorded were likely present. The donor tested CMV seronegative, placing the donor among the 350 to 400 seronegative members of the cohort. Each donor provided a peripheral blood sample, and peripheral blood mononuclear cells were used for TCR beta sequencing. The Qiagen DNeasy Blood Extraction Kit was used to extract genomic DNA from the blood cell samples. This sample is part of a study of cytomegalovirus exposure and HLA in healthy donors (dated by TCRdb to about 2017). About the investigation overall: In an earlier analysis of 587 of the donors, 276 Gb of sequence data and roughly 100 million unique TCR beta sequences from approximately 180 million T cells were reported. An early release that covered some 640 HLA-typed donors contained approximately 300 gigabases of sequencing data and about 93 million unique TCR sequences. The genetic ancestry cluster associated with self-reported Caucasian donors included around 76% of the 398 genotyped donors. The aim of the study was to test whether cataloging public T cell receptors could identify signatures of past pathogen exposure. Using immunosequencing, the study profiled T cell repertoires from about 610 subjects and related those repertoires to cytomegalovirus serostatus. Along with the approximately 600-subject first cohort, a separate validation cohort of approximately 110 different subjects was used. To predict cytomegalovirus infection status, the study brought together high-throughput TCR immunosequencing, statistical association of individual TCRs with disease status, and machine learning. To study patterns of TCR occurrence, a later analysis re-analyzed previously published TCR beta repertoires from 666 donors and added high-resolution HLA genotyping. In the later analysis, no new phenotypic data were used to find candidate immune exposures; instead, reliance was placed on TCR beta sequences and their occurrence across donors. In an earlier analysis of roughly 600 of the donors, high-throughput TCR beta sequencing was used to judge whether each TCR beta V gene segment behaved as functional or pseudogenic. Donor age, sex, ethnicity and CMV serostatus were compiled together with the repertoire data. A later genetic analysis took genome-wide SNP genotypes for 398 of the 666 donors and used that subset as a discovery cohort. Every repertoire in the discovery cohort had been generated on one and the same sequencing platform. HLA typing included class I and class II loci at four-digit resolution. Typing coverage differed by locus: A, B, C, DRB1 and DQB1 were typed in about 629-630 donors, DQA1 in approximately 520, DPA1 in 600 to 610, and DPB1 in 472. Because of strong linkage in the cohort, roughly five DR-DQ haplotypes were treated as single units for association and clustering. Among under 450 genotyped donors of the cohort, an average of approximately 240,000 unique TCR beta nucleotide sequences were sequenced per donor, roughly 18% of them non-productive.

Overall study results and their limits: The classifier was reported to diagnose cytomegalovirus status with high specificity and sensitivity in both the original cohort and the validation cohort. A later analysis found that most CMV-associated TCR beta chains appeared HLA-restricted, with HLA associations seemingly driven largely by CMV exposure. A few of the identified cytomegalovirus-associated TCR beta chains were confirmed in vitro to be specific for cytomegalovirus antigens. While some public TCRs were present in many individuals, most TCR sequences turned up only very rarely across donors. Linkage disequilibrium might explain the correlated functional status among segregating V segments, but an unknown experimental factor could not be excluded. The study listed approximately 150 TCR beta chains as associated with cytomegalovirus. A further reported finding was that TCR beta sequences accurately predicted the HLA-A and HLA-B alleles for most subjects in the first cohort. In a later genetic analysis, a missense DCLRE1C variant was associated with V-gene and J-gene trimming of TCR beta chains, and the association was replicated in an independent cohort. According to a later genetic analysis, donors in an Asian-associated ancestry cluster had fewer N-insertions in productive TCRs than the roughly 700-donor mean. For the cohort, immune exposure information was limited to CMV serostatus. Sequencing depth was assumed to be roughly uniform across donors in the presence/absence analyses, though that assumption may not hold. A later analysis reported that several top co-occurrence clusters appeared linked to parvovirus B19, influenza, CMV and Epstein-Barr virus. Because some donors lacked HLA typing at each locus, the association tests relied only on the typed subset. In a later analysis, about 16,000 TCR beta sequences were associated with specific HLA alleles at a false discovery rate of 0.05. Strong co-occurrence of HLA alleles, especially DR and DQ, made assigning TCR associations to individual alleles difficult. Approximately 18 rarely observed V segments, including chromosome 9 orphons, were excluded from the earlier analysis of almost 600 of the donors because counts were too low. In this cohort, only TCR beta chains were sequenced, and detectable features were limited by the absence of alpha or paired-chain data. Compared with equally common non-associated chains, HLA-associated TCR beta chains in a later analysis were more clonally expanded and had lower generation probabilities. The sequencing pipeline was judged likely to have produced a cluster of highly shared sequence variants as a technical artifact. In an earlier analysis of approximately 600 of the donors, most TCR beta V segments were observed in productive rearrangements about 87% or about 30% of the time, broadly matching IMGT annotations. Some IMGT-functional V segments, including TRBV6-2 and TRBV6-3, could not be distinguished by the 87-base-pair reads and were therefore excluded. In a later analysis, the rate of TCR association differed among HLA loci, with DRB1 alleles having the most associated TCRs and HLA-C alleles having the fewest. The authors suggested that the approach could potentially be generalized to other disease states and immunological phenotypes.

Receptor libraries were prepared by the immunoSEQ multiplex PCR assay. A mixture of 60 forward primers for TCR Vbeta segments and 13 reverse primers for TCR Jbeta segments was used in the multiplex PCR. A multiplex PCR assay on genomic DNA amplified the CDR3 region of rearranged TCR beta genes. The amplified TCR beta libraries were sequenced on the Illumina HiSeq System as 87-base-pair reads. The published analysis was carried out like this. A later analysis counted tens of millions of unique TCR beta chains across the 550 to 750 repertoires, and some 11 million of these chains were shared by at least two donors. Raw reads were error-corrected and collapsed into unique sequences with a nearest-neighbor algorithm that merged closely related sequences to remove PCR and sequencing errors. V, D and J gene segments were assigned by aligning CDR3 sequences to IMGT reference sequences. Each retained sequence needed at least a six-nucleotide match to both a V gene segment and a J gene segment. A rearrangement was called productive if the CDR3 had no stop codons and remained in frame with V and J, and every other rearrangement was called non-productive. Following IMGT convention, CDR3 was defined as the stretch from the second conserved V-encoded cysteine to the conserved J-encoded phenylalanine. The earlier analysis of 500 to 650 of the donors excluded any sequence lacking an unambiguous match to a single V gene segment. An earlier analysis of several hundred of the donors classified V segments as functional when productive rearrangements were above 56.7% and as segregating when the standard deviation between donors was above 5%. A statistical classification framework was developed to diagnose cytomegalovirus status using the catalog of TCR beta chain sequences. In a later analysis, TCR nucleotide sequences were compared against IMGT/GENE-DB human TR gene sequences so that V and J genes could be assigned. A later analysis assigned CDR3 sequences and most-parsimonious VDJ recombination scenarios with the TCRdist pipeline. In a later analysis, each TCR beta chain was defined by its CDR3 amino acid sequence together with its V-gene family, and reads without a unique V-gene family were excluded. In a later analysis, 500 to 650 highly shared, low-generation-probability nucleotide sequences were removed to address suspected cross-contamination and a sequencing artifact. In a later analysis, a clonal expansion index for each public chain was calculated from normalized within-repertoire ranks of inferred template counts. In a later analysis, generation probabilities were computed using a VDJ recombination model fitted to out-of-frame rearrangements, and the results were checked against IGoR. In a later analysis, TCR-TCR, TCR-HLA and TCR-CMV co-occurrence was scored with hypergeometric tests, and a repertoire-size bias correction was applied to TCR pairs. To estimate false discovery rates, a later analysis permuted the HLA or CMV assignments 20 times. In a later analysis, co-occurring TCRs were grouped using DBSCAN, and TCRdist sequence similarity was added for clustering within HLA-allele-positive subsets. Repertoires with fewer than 30,000 or more than 120,000 public chains, plus five repertoires with anomalous nucleotide sharing, were excluded from co-occurrence clustering. TCRdb took over this immuneACCESS table, retaining in-frame rearrangements with V and J assigned. Such tables are incomplete; in checked studies, under half of the missing clones stem from an unresolved V gene, and the remainder is unexplained. D and trimming come from the DNA, and the V and J calls and clone size come from that table. This specimen's table enumerates 100,000 to 150,000 clones. About 2.2% of the sample comes from the top ten.

Germline trimming: 0 bases from V, 9 bases from J; junction bases outside gene matches: 6. In the germline V gene (reference sequence), CDR1 corresponds to GTSNPN and CDR2 to SVGIG. Measured from the cysteine to the phenylalanine, the CDR3 is 13 residues long. Just the 39-base CDR3 DNA is kept, in frame starting at base 1. The rearranged segments are TRBV30 and TRBJ1-1; TRBD1 fits 8 bases in the junction. This sequence originates from a man in his forties or fifties in good health and CMV-seronegative. The specimen sequenced was PBMCs. The CDR3 region has the sequence CAWSVQTGGKAFF. The nucleotide sequence reads as follows: TGTGCCTGGAGTGTACAAACAGGGGGGAAAGCTTTCTTT.